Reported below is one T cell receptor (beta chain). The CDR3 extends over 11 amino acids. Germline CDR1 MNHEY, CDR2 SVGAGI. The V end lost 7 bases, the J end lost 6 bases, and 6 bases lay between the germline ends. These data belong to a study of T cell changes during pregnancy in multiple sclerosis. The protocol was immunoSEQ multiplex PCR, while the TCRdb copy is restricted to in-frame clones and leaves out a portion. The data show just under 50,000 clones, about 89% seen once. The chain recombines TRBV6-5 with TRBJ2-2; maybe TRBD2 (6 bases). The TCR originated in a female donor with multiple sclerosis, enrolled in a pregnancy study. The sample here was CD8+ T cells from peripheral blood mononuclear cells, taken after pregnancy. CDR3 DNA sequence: TGTGCCAGCACGGGGGCCGGGGAGCTGTTTTTT. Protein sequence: CASTGAGELFF.